The subject of this entry is one TCR beta chain. CDR3 length: 14 residues. Germline V gene sequence: CDR1 MNHEY, CDR2 SVGAGI. Trimming left V 5 bases short and J 9 bases short, with 17 bases between. The sample originates from a study of technical replicates of blood from a few donors. Using immunoSEQ multiplex PCR, the repertoire was profiled, and TCRdb retains in-frame clones only, with some absent. The repertoire has tens of thousands of clones, approximately 94% of them found once; the top ten carry around 0.37%. This receptor was obtained from a human donor in good health. Sequencing used T cells isolated from PBMCs. The V gene is TRBV6-5, the J gene TRBJ2-1; D is uncertain. DNA of the CDR3: TGTGCCAGCAGTCCGGGTCCCGAGGCGGCTGAGCAGTTCTTC. The encoded protein is CASSPGPEAAEQFF.